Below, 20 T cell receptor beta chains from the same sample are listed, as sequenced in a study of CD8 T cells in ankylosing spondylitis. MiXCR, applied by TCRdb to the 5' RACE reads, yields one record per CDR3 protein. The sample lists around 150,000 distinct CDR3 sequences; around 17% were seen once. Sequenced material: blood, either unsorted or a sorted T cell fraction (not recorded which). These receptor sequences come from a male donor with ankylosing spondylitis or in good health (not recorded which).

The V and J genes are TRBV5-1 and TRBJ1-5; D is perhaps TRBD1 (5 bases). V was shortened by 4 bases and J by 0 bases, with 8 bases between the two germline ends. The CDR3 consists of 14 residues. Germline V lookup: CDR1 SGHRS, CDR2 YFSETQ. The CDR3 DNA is TGCGCCAGCAGCACTGACAGTAGCAATCAGCCCCAGCATTTT. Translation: CASSTDSSNQPQHF. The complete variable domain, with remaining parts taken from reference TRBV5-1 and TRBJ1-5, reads KAGVTQTPRYLIKTRGQQVTLSCSPISGHRSVSWYQQTPGQGLQFLFEYFSETQRNKGNFPGRFSGRQFSNSRSEMNVSTLELGDSALYLCASSTDSSNQPQHFGDGTRLSIL.

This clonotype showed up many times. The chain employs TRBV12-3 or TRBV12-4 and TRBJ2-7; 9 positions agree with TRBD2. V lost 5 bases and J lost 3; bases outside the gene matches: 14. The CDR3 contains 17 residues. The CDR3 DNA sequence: TGTGCCAGCAGTCCCAGAGGAGGTCTAGCGGGGAGCTACGAGCAGTACTTC. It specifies CASSPRGGLAGSYEQYF.

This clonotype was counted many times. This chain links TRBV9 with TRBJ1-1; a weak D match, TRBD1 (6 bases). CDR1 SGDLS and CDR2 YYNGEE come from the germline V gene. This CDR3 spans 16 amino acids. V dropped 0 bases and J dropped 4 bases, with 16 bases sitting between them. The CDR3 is CASSVGRSAGATEAFF. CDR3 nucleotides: TGTGCCAGCAGCGTAGGGCGATCGGCGGGGGCCACTGAAGCTTTCTTT.

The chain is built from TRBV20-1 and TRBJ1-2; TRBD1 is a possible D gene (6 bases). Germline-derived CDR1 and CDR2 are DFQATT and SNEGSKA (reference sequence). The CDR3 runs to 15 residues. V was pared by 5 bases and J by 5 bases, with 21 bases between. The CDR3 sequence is CSAWSRGGGLYGYTF. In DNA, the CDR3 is TGCAGTGCTTGGTCACGGGGAGGGGGGTTATATGGCTACACCTTC.

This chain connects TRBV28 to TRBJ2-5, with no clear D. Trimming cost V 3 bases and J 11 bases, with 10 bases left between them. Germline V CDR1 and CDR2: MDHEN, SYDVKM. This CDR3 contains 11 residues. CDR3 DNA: TGTGCCAGCAGTTTCACTCAGAAACAGTACTTC. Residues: CASSFTQKQYF.

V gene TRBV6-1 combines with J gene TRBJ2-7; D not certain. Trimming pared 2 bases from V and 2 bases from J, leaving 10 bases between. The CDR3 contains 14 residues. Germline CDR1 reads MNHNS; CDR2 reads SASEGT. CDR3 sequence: CASSEWSAPYEQYF. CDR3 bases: TGTGCCAGCAGTGAATGGTCCGCCCCCTACGAGCAGTACTTC.

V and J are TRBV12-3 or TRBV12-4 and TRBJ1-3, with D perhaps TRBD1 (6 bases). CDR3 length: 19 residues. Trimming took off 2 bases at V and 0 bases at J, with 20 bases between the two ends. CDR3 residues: CASSLRQGWIRISGNTIYF. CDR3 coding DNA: TGTGCCAGCAGTTTAAGGCAGGGGTGGATTAGGATCTCTGGAAACACCATATATTTT.

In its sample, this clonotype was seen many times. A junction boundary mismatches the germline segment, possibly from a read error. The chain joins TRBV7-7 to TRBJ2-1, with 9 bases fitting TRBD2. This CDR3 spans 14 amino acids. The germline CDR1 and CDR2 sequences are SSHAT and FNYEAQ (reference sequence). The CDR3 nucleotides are TGTGCCAGCAGCCTAGCGGGGACCTACAATGAGCAGTTCTTC. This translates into CASSLAGTYNEQFF.

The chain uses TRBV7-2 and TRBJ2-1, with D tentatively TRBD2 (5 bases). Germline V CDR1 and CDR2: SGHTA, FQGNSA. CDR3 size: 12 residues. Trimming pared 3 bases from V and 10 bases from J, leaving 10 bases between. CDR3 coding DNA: TGTGCCAGCAGCTTTTTAGCGCGAGAGCAGTTCTTC. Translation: CASSFLAREQFF.

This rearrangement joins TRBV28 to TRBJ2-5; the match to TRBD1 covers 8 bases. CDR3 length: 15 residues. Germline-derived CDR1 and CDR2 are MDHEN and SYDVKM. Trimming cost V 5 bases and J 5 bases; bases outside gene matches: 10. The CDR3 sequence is CASSSGQGRGETQYF. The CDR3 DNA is TGTGCCAGCAGTAGTGGACAGGGTAGGGGGGAGACCCAGTACTTC.

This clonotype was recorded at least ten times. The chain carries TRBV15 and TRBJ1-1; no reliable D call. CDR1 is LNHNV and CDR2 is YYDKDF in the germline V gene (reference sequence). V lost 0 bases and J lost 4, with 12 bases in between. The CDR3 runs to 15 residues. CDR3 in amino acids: CATSRDLTSRTEAFF. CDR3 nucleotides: TGTGCCACCAGCAGAGATTTAACGTCTCGCACTGAAGCTTTCTTT.

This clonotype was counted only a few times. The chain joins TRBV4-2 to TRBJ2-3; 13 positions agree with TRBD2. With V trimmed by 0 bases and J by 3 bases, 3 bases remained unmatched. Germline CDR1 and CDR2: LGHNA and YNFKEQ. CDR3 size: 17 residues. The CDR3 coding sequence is TGTGCCAGCAGCCAAGAGGGACTAGCGGGAAAAACAGATACGCAGTATTTT. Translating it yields CASSQEGLAGKTDTQYF.

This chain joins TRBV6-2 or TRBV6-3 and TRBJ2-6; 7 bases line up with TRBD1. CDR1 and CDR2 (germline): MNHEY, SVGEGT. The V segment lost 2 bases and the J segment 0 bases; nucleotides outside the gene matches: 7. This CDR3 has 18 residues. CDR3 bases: TGTGCCAGCAGTTACCGACAGGGTCCCTACTCTGGGGCCAACGTCCTGACTTTC. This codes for CASSYRQGPYSGANVLTF.

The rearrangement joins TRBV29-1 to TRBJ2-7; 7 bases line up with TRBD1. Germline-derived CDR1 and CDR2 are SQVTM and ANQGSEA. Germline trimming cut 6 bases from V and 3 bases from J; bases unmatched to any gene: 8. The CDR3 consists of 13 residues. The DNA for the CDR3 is TGCAGCGTCGCCGGGACAGAGCTCTACGAGCAGTACTTC. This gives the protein CSVAGTELYEQYF.

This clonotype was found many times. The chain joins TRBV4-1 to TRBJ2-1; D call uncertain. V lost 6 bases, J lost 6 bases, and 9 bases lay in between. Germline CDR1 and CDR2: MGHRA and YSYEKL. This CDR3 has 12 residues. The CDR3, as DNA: TGCGCCAGCAGGGAAACCGGCAATGAGCAGTTCTTC. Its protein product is CASRETGNEQFF.

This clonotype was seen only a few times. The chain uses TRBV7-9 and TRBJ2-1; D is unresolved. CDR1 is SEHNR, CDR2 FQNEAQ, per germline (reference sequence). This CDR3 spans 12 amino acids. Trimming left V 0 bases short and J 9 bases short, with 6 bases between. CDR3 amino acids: CASSLALFEQFF. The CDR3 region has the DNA TGTGCCAGCAGCTTAGCTTTATTTGAGCAGTTCTTC.

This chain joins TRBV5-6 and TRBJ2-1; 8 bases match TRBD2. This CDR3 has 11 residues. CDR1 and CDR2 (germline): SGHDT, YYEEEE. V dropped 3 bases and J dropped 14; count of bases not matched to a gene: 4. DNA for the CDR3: TGTGCCAGCAGCTGGGGACTAGGGGAGTTCTTC. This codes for CASSWGLGEFF.

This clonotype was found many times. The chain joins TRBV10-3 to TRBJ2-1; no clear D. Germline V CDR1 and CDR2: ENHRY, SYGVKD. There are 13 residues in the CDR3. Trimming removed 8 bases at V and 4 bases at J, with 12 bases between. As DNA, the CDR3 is TGTGCCATCTTTTCTATTATATACAATGAGCAGTTCTTC. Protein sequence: CAIFSIIYNEQFF.

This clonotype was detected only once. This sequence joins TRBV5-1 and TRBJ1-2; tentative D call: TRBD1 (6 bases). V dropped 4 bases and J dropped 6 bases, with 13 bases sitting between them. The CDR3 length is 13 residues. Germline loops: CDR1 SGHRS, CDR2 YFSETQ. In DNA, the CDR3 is TGCGCCAGCAGCGGGATGGGGGCGGATGGCTACACCTTC. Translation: CASSGMGADGYTF.

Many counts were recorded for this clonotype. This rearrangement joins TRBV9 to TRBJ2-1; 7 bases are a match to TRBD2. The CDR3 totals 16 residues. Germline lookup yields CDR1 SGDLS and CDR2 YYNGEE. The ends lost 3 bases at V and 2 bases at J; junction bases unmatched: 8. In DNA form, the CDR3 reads TGTGCCAGCAGCGGCCAGGGTCTAGCGGCCTACAATGAGCAGTTCTTC. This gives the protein CASSGQGLAAYNEQFF.